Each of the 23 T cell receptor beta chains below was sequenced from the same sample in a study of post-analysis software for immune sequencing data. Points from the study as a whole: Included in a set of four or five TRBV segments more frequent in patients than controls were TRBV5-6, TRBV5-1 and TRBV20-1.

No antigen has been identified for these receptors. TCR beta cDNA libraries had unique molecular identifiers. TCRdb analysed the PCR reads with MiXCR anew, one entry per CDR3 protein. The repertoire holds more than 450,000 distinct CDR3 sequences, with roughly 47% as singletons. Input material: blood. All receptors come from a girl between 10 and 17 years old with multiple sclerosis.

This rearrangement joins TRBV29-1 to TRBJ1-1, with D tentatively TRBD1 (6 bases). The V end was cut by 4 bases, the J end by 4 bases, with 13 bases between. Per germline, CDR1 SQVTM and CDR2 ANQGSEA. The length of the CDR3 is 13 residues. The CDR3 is CSVAPGAGTEAFF. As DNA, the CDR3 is TGCAGCGTTGCCCCGGGGGCCGGCACTGAAGCTTTCTTT.

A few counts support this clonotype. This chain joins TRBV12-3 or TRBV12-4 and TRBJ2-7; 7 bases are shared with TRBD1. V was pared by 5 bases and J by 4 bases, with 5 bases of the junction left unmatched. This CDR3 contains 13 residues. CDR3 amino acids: CASSISQGYEQYF. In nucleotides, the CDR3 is TGTGCCAGCAGTATCTCACAGGGGTACGAGCAGTACTTC.

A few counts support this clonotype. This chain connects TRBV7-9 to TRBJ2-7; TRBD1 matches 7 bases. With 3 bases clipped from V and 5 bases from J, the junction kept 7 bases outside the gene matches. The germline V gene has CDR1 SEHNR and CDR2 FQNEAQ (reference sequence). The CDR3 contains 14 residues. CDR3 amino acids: CASSLQTGNNEQYF. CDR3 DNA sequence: TGTGCCAGCAGCTTGCAGACAGGGAATAACGAGCAGTACTTC.

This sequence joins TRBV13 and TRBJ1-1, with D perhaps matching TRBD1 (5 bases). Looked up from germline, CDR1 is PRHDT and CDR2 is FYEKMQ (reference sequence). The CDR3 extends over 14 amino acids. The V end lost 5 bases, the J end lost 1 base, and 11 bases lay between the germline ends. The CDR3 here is CASSQSRGNTEAFF. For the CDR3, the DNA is TGTGCCAGCAGCCAATCGAGGGGGAACACTGAAGCTTTCTTT.

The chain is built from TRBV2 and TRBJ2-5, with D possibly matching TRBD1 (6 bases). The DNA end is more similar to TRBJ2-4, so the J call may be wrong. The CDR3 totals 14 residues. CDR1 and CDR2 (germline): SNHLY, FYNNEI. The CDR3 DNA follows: TGTGCCGGGTCTTCACCCGGACAGAAAAACATTCAGTACTTC. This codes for CAGSSPGQKNIQYF.

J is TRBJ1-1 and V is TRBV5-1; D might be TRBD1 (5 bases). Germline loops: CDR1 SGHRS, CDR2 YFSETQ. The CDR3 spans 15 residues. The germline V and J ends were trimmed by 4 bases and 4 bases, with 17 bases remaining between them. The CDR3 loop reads CASSAAGGGSTEAFF. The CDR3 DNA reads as TGCGCCAGCAGCGCGGCTGGGGGGGGGAGCACTGAAGCTTTCTTT.

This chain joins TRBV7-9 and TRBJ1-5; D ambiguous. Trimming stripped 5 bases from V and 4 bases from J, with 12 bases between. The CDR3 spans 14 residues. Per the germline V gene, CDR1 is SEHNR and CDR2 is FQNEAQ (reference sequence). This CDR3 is CASSGKAVNQPQHF. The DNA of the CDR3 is TGTGCCAGCAGCGGGAAGGCTGTTAATCAGCCCCAGCATTTT.

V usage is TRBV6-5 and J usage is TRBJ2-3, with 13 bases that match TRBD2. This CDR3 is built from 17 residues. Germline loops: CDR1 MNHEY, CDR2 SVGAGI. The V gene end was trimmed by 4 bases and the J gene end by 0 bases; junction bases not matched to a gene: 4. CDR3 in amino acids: CASSSILAGGSTDTQYF. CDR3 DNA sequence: TGTGCCAGCAGTTCAATACTAGCGGGGGGGAGCACAGATACGCAGTATTTT.

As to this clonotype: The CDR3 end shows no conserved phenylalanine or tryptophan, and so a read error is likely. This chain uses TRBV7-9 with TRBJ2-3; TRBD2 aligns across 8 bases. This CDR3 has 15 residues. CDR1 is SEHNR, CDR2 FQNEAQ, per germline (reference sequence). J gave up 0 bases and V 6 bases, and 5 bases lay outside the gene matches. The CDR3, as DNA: TGTGCCAGCAGGAAAGCGGGGGCCAGCACAGATACGCAGTATGTT. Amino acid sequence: CASRKAGASTDTQYV.

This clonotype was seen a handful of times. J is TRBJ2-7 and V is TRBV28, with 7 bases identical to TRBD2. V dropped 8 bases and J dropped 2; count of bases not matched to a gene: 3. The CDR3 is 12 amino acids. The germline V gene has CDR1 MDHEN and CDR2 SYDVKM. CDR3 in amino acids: CASWGGAYEQYF. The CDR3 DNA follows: TGTGCCAGCTGGGGAGGGGCCTACGAGCAGTACTTC.

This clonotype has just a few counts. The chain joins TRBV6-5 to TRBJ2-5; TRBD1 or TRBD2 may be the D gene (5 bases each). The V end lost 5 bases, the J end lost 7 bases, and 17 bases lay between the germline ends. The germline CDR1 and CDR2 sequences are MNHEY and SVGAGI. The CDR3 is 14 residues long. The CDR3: CASSPRGHGGTQYF. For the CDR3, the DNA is TGTGCCAGCAGTCCGAGAGGACACGGAGGGACCCAGTACTTC.

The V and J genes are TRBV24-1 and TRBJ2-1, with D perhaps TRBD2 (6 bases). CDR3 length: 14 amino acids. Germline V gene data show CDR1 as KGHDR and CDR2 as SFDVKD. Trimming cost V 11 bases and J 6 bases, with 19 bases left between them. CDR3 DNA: TGTGCCAGCGGAAATACGGGAGCGGCCAATGAGCAGTTCTTC. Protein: CASGNTGAANEQFF.

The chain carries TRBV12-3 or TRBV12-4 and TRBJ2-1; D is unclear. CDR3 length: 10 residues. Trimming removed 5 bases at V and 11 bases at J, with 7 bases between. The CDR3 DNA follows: TGTGCCAGCAGTCGAAAAAAGCAGTTCTTC. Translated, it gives CASSRKKQFF.

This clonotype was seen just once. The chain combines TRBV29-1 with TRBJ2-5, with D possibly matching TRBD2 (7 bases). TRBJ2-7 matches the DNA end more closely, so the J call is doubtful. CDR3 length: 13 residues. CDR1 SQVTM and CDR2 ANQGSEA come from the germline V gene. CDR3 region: CSVEGGGPYEQYF. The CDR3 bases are TGCAGCGTTGAAGGCGGGGGCCCCTACGAGCAGTACTTC.

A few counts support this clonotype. This chain's CDR3 is CASSSTSLYEQYF. CDR3 coding DNA: TGTGCCAGCAGTTCGACTAGCCTGTACGAGCAGTACTTC. The genes are TRBV12-3 or TRBV12-4 and TRBJ2-7; 7 bases are a match to TRBD2. Trimming at V came to 4 bases and at J to 4 bases, leaving 4 bases not matched to a gene. The CDR3 is 13 residues long.

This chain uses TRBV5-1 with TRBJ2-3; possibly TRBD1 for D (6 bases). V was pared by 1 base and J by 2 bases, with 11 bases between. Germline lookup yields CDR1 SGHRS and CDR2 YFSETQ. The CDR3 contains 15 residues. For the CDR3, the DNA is TGCGCCAGCAGCTTGTCAGGGGCTGCCACAGATACGCAGTATTTT. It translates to CASSLSGAATDTQYF.

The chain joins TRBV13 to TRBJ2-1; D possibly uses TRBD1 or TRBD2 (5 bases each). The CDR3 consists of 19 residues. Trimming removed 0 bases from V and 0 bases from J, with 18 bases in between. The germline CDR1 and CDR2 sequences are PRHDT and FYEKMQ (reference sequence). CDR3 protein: CASSLGPAGTSSSYNEQFF. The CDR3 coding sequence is TGTGCCAGCAGCTTAGGTCCGGCTGGGACGTCAAGCTCCTACAATGAGCAGTTCTTC.

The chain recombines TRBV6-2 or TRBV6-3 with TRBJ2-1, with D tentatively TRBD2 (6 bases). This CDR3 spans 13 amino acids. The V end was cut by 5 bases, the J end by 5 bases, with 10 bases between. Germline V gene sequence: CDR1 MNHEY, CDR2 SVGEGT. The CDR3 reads CASSRRRDNEQFF. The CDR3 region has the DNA TGTGCCAGCAGTCGAAGGAGGGACAATGAGCAGTTCTTC.

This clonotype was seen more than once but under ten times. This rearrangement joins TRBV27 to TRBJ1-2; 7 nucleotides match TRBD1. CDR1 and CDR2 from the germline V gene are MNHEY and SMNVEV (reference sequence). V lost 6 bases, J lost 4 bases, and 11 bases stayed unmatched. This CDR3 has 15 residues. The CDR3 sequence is CASSLQGSALYGYTF. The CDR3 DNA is TGTGCCAGCAGCCTACAGGGGTCCGCCCTCTATGGCTACACCTTC.

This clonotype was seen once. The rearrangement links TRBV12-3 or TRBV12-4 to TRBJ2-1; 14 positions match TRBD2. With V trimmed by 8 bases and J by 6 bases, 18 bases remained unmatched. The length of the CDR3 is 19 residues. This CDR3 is CASSLRAARGLAGGNEQFF. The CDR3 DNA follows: TGTGCCAGCTCCCTTAGGGCGGCTAGAGGACTAGCGGGAGGCAATGAGCAGTTCTTC.

Here the CDR3 DNA reads TGCGCCAGCAGCACCGGCGGCGGGAGAGGGGTAAGCTACGAGCAGTACTTC. Translating it yields CASSTGGGRGVSYEQYF. The rearrangement links TRBV4-1 to TRBJ2-7, with 7 bases identical to TRBD2. Germline assignment: CDR1 MGHRA and CDR2 YSYEKL. V shed 5 bases, J shed 3 bases, and the junction held 16 bases outside the gene matches. The CDR3 is 17 amino acids.

CDR3 protein: CASSVAQGLPGETQYF. CDR3 DNA: TGTGCCAGCAGCGTAGCTCAGGGACTACCAGGGGAGACCCAGTACTTC. The chain links TRBV9 to TRBJ2-5, with 7 nucleotides matching TRBD2. With V trimmed by 0 bases and J by 5 bases, 10 bases remained unmatched. There are 16 residues in the CDR3. The V gene's germline CDR1 is SGDLS and CDR2 YYNGEE.

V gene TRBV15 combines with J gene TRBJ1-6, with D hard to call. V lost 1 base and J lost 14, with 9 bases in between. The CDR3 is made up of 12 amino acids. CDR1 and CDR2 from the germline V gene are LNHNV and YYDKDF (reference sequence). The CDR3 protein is CATSRVRGALHF. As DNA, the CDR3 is TGTGCCACCAGCAGAGTCCGGGGAGCCCTCCACTTT.